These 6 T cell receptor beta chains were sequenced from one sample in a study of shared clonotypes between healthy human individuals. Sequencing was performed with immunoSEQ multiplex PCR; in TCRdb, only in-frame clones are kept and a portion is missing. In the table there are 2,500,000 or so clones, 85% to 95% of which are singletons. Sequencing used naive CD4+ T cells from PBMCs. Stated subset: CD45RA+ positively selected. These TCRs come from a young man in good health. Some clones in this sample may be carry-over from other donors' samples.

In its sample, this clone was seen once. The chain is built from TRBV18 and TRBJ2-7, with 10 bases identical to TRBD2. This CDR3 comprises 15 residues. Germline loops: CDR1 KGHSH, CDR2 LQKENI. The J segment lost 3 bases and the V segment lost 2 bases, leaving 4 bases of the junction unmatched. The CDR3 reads CASSPTSGTVYEQYF. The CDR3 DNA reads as TGTGCCAGCTCACCAACTAGCGGGACGGTCTACGAGCAGTACTTC.

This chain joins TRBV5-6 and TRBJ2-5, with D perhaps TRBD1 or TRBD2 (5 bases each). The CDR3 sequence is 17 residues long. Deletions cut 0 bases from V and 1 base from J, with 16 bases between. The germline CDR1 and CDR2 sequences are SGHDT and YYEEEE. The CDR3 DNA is TGTGCCAGCAGCTTGGGTTTCGGGGCCCCGGGCCAAGAGACCCAGTACTTC. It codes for CASSLGFGAPGQETQYF.

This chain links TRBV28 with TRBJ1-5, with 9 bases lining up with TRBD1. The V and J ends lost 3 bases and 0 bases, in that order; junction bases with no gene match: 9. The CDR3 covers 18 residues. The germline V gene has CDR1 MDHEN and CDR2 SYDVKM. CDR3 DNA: TGTGCCAGCAGTTTTAATACTCGGACAGGGGATAGCAATCAGCCCCAGCATTTT. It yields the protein CASSFNTRTGDSNQPQHF.

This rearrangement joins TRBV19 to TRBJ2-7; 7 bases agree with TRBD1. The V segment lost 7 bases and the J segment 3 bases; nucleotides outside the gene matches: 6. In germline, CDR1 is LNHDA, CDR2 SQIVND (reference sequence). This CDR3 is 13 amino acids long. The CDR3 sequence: CASTNRGGYEQYF. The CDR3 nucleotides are TGTGCCAGTACCAACAGGGGCGGCTACGAGCAGTACTTC.

The CDR3 loop is CASSPRVNSYNSPLHF. CDR3 DNA: TGTGCCAGCAGCCCAAGGGTAAACTCCTATAATTCACCCCTCCACTTT. J is TRBJ1-6 and V is TRBV7-9; D remains ambiguous. V was pared by 5 bases and J by 0 bases, with 11 bases between. This CDR3 spans 16 amino acids. The germline V gene has CDR1 SEHNR and CDR2 FQNEAQ (reference sequence).

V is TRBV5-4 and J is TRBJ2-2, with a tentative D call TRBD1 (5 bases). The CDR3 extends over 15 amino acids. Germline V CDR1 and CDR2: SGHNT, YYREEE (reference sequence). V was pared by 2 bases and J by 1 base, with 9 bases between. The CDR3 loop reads CASSLTGRNTGELFF. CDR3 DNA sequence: TGTGCCAGCAGCTTAACAGGAAGGAACACCGGGGAGCTGTTTTTT.